A selection of T cell receptor beta chains follows, all from one sample in a study of T cell changes during pregnancy in multiple sclerosis. Clones were read by immunoSEQ multiplex PCR, and TCRdb kept only the in-frame ones, dropping some. This table holds tens of thousands of clones, 93% found once. The sequenced sample was peripheral blood, obtained in the second trimester of pregnancy. The receptors stem from a female donor with multiple sclerosis, enrolled in a pregnancy study. Both conserved end residues are part of each CDR3. D genes are given only for firm matches. Size values are once, few and many counts, or a class for expanded clones, and some rows have none.

J gene: TRBJ2-5
V gene: TRBV7-9
D gene: NA
clone size: NA
CDR3 protein: CASSVGAPGEETQYF
CDR3 DNA: TGTGCCAGCAGCGTCGGAGCCCCGGGAGAGGAGACCCAGTACTTC

J gene: TRBJ1-2
V gene: TRBV5-4
D gene: TRBD1
clone size: once
CDR3 protein: CASSPFPGQGTNYGYTF
CDR3 DNA: TGTGCCAGCAGCCCCTTCCCGGGACAGGGAACTAACTATGGCTACACCTTC

J gene: TRBJ1-2
V gene: TRBV5-4
D gene: NA
clone size: NA
CDR3 protein: CASSLVSNYGYTF
CDR3 DNA: TGTGCCAGCAGCTTGGTCTCGAACTATGGCTACACCTTC

J gene: TRBJ1-4
V gene: TRBV16
D gene: NA
clone size: NA
CDR3 protein: CASSQYKGTNEKLFF
CDR3 DNA: TGTGCCAGCAGCCAATATAAGGGGACTAATGAAAAACTGTTTTTT

J gene: TRBJ1-2
V gene: TRBV19
D gene: TRBD1
clone size: NA
CDR3 protein: CASSTSGGRGYTF
CDR3 DNA: TGTGCCAGTAGTACATCAGGGGGCCGTGGCTACACCTTC

J gene: TRBJ1-4
V gene: TRBV7-9
D gene: TRBD1
clone size: NA
CDR3 protein: CASRGQGAGEKLFF
CDR3 DNA: TGTGCCAGCAGAGGACAGGGGGCTGGTGAAAAACTGTTTTTT

J gene: TRBJ2-7
V gene: TRBV11-1
D gene: NA
clone size: NA
CDR3 protein: CASSSAGSGQSYEQYF
CDR3 DNA: TGTGCCAGCAGCTCCGCGGGGTCCGGGCAAAGCTACGAGCAGTACTTC

J gene: TRBJ1-5
V gene: TRBV6-5
D gene: TRBD1
clone size: NA
CDR3 protein: CASSLGQGTGEPQHF
CDR3 DNA: TGTGCCAGCAGTTTGGGACAGGGGACCGGAGAGCCCCAGCATTTT

J gene: TRBJ2-7
V gene: TRBV6-1
D gene: NA
clone size: NA
CDR3 protein: CASSERGGGPYEQYF
CDR3 DNA: TGTGCCAGCAGTGAAAGGGGGGGAGGGCCCTACGAGCAGTACTTC

J gene: TRBJ2-4
V gene: TRBV6-6
D gene: NA
clone size: NA
CDR3 protein: CASSYSKRIQYF
CDR3 DNA: TGTGCCAGCAGTTACTCGAAGCGCATTCAGTACTTC

J gene: TRBJ2-3
V gene: TRBV11-3
D gene: NA
clone size: NA
CDR3 protein: CASSLGRGADTQYF
CDR3 DNA: TGTGCCAGCAGCTTAGGCAGGGGAGCAGATACGCAGTATTTT

J gene: TRBJ1-1
V gene: TRBV19
D gene: NA
clone size: NA
CDR3 protein: CASSMSLGAQGAEAFF
CDR3 DNA: TGTGCCAGTAGTATGAGTTTAGGGGCTCAAGGCGCTGAAGCTTTCTTT

J gene: TRBJ1-1
V gene: TRBV11-2
D gene: NA
clone size: NA
CDR3 protein: CASSPDNAGAFF
CDR3 DNA: TGTGCCAGCAGCCCCGACAACGCGGGAGCTTTCTTT

J gene: TRBJ1-2
V gene: TRBV12-5
D gene: NA
clone size: few
CDR3 protein: CASGSHRDGYTF
CDR3 DNA: TGTGCTAGTGGTTCGCACAGGGACGGCTACACCTTC

J gene: TRBJ2-2
V gene: TRBV19
D gene: TRBD2
clone size: NA
CDR3 protein: CASSLVPGLAAGELFF
CDR3 DNA: TGTGCCAGTAGTCTTGTTCCGGGACTAGCCGCCGGGGAGCTGTTTTTT

J gene: TRBJ2-5
V gene: TRBV6-1
D gene: TRBD2
clone size: NA
CDR3 protein: CASSQLAGGRETQYF
CDR3 DNA: TGTGCCAGCAGCCAACTAGCGGGGGGGAGGGAGACCCAGTACTTC

J gene: TRBJ2-1
V gene: TRBV10-3
D gene: TRBD2
clone size: NA
CDR3 protein: CATGGEGRNEQFF
CDR3 DNA: TGTGCCACCGGCGGGGAGGGCCGAAATGAGCAGTTCTTC

J gene: TRBJ1-2
V gene: TRBV5-8
D gene: TRBD1
clone size: NA
CDR3 protein: CASSPWPGQGARYGYTF
CDR3 DNA: TGTGCCAGCAGCCCATGGCCCGGACAGGGGGCTCGGTATGGCTACACCTTC

J gene: TRBJ2-1
V gene: TRBV7-3
D gene: NA
clone size: NA
CDR3 protein: CASSSDRLSYNEQFF
CDR3 DNA: TGTGCCAGCAGCTCCGACAGGCTCTCCTACAATGAGCAGTTCTTC

J gene: TRBJ2-7
V gene: TRBV5-1
D gene: NA
clone size: NA
CDR3 protein: CASSLGGPYEQYF
CDR3 DNA: TGCGCCAGCAGCTTGGGGGGGCCCTACGAGCAGTACTTC

J gene: TRBJ1-6
V gene: TRBV9
D gene: NA
clone size: NA
CDR3 protein: CASTSGESSYNSPLHF
CDR3 DNA: TGTGCCAGCACCTCAGGCGAGAGCTCCTATAATTCACCCCTCCACTTT

J gene: TRBJ1-2
V gene: TRBV10-3
D gene: NA
clone size: NA
CDR3 protein: CAISIQGAAAAYGYTF
CDR3 DNA: TGTGCCATCAGTATACAGGGAGCCGCTGCCGCCTATGGCTACACCTTC

J gene: TRBJ1-1
V gene: TRBV18
D gene: TRBD1
clone size: few
CDR3 protein: CASSPVGTGPNTEAFF
CDR3 DNA: TGTGCCAGCTCACCAGTGGGGACAGGACCGAACACTGAAGCTTTCTTT

J gene: TRBJ2-1
V gene: TRBV11-3
D gene: NA
clone size: NA
CDR3 protein: CASSLGRQSNEQFF
CDR3 DNA: TGTGCCAGCAGCTTAGGGCGGCAGAGCAATGAGCAGTTCTTC

J gene: TRBJ1-5
V gene: TRBV19
D gene: NA
clone size: NA
CDR3 protein: CASSPGGGLNQPQHF
CDR3 DNA: TGTGCCAGTAGTCCCGGGGGGGGACTCAATCAGCCCCAGCATTTT

J gene: TRBJ1-2
V gene: TRBV19
D gene: TRBD1
clone size: NA
CDR3 protein: CASSIDSLDRGYGYTF
CDR3 DNA: TGTGCCAGTAGTATAGATTCACTTGACAGGGGATATGGCTACACCTTC

J gene: TRBJ1-4
V gene: TRBV5-1
D gene: NA
clone size: NA
CDR3 protein: CASSLGQEGEKLFF
CDR3 DNA: TGCGCCAGCAGCTTGGGACAGGAAGGAGAAAAACTGTTTTTT

J gene: TRBJ2-1
V gene: TRBV7-8
D gene: TRBD1
clone size: NA
CDR3 protein: CASSLIGTVSYNEQFF
CDR3 DNA: TGTGCCAGCAGCCTAATCGGGACAGTCTCCTACAATGAGCAGTTCTTC

J gene: TRBJ1-5
V gene: TRBV27
D gene: NA
clone size: NA
CDR3 protein: CASSEERDLGQPQHF
CDR3 DNA: TGTGCCAGCAGCGAAGAACGGGACTTGGGACAGCCCCAGCATTTT

J gene: TRBJ1-4
V gene: TRBV15
D gene: NA
clone size: NA
CDR3 protein: CATSRDFQGLTEKLFF
CDR3 DNA: TGTGCCACCAGCAGAGATTTCCAGGGCCTAACTGAAAAACTGTTTTTT

J gene: TRBJ2-2
V gene: TRBV6-4
D gene: NA
clone size: NA
CDR3 protein: CASSRDGGTGELFF
CDR3 DNA: TGTGCCAGCAGTCGGGACGGGGGTACCGGGGAGCTGTTTTTT

J gene: TRBJ2-2
V gene: TRBV5-5
D gene: NA
clone size: NA
CDR3 protein: CASSPEGTGELFF
CDR3 DNA: TGTGCCAGCAGCCCCGAGGGCACCGGGGAGCTGTTTTTT

J gene: TRBJ2-1
V gene: TRBV9
D gene: NA
clone size: NA
CDR3 protein: CASSLAPRVGDEQFF
CDR3 DNA: TGTGCCAGCAGCCTAGCTCCCCGAGTAGGGGATGAGCAGTTCTTC

J gene: TRBJ1-2
V gene: TRBV28
D gene: NA
clone size: NA
CDR3 protein: CASRLYEGYTF
CDR3 DNA: TGTGCCAGCAGACTTTATGAGGGCTACACCTTC

J gene: TRBJ1-1
V gene: TRBV2
D gene: NA
clone size: NA
CDR3 protein: CASGGGRVNTEAFF
CDR3 DNA: TGTGCCAGCGGGGGGGGCAGGGTGAACACTGAAGCTTTCTTT

J gene: TRBJ2-7
V gene: TRBV15
D gene: TRBD2
clone size: once
CDR3 protein: CATSRDMASGGDNEQYF
CDR3 DNA: TGTGCCACCAGCAGAGATATGGCTAGCGGGGGGGACAACGAGCAGTACTTC

J gene: TRBJ1-5
V gene: TRBV6-1
D gene: NA
clone size: NA
CDR3 protein: CASSDIRDQPQHF
CDR3 DNA: TGTGCCAGCAGTGATATACGAGATCAGCCCCAGCATTTT

J gene: TRBJ2-6
V gene: TRBV7-9
D gene: TRBD1
clone size: few
CDR3 protein: CASSLVKGALSGANVLTF
CDR3 DNA: TGTGCCAGCAGCTTAGTAAAGGGGGCCTTATCTGGGGCCAACGTCCTGACTTTC

J gene: TRBJ2-7
V gene: TRBV6-5
D gene: NA
clone size: NA
CDR3 protein: CASSYSQSYEQYF
CDR3 DNA: TGTGCCAGCAGTTACTCCCAGTCCTACGAGCAGTACTTC

J gene: TRBJ1-1
V gene: TRBV7-6
D gene: TRBD1
clone size: NA
CDR3 protein: CASSLTGDTEAFF
CDR3 DNA: TGTGCCAGCAGCTTGACAGGGGACACTGAAGCTTTCTTT

J gene: TRBJ1-5
V gene: TRBV7-9
D gene: NA
clone size: once
CDR3 protein: CASSPAYGGNQPQHF
CDR3 DNA: TGTGCCAGCAGCCCAGCATACGGGGGGAATCAGCCCCAGCATTTT

J gene: TRBJ1-4
V gene: TRBV28
D gene: NA
clone size: NA
CDR3 protein: CASTGGRVGGEKLFF
CDR3 DNA: TGTGCCTCGACCGGGGGACGGGTGGGTGGAGAAAAACTGTTTTTT

J gene: TRBJ1-4
V gene: TRBV18
D gene: TRBD1
clone size: NA
CDR3 protein: CASSPGLRDRDEKLFF
CDR3 DNA: TGTGCCAGCTCACCCGGCCTCCGGGACAGGGACGAAAAACTGTTTTTT

J gene: TRBJ2-1
V gene: TRBV2
D gene: TRBD2
clone size: NA
CDR3 protein: CASSKLAGDHNEQFF
CDR3 DNA: TGTGCCAGCAGTAAACTAGCGGGGGACCACAATGAGCAGTTCTTC

J gene: TRBJ2-1
V gene: TRBV13
D gene: TRBD2
clone size: NA
CDR3 protein: CASSYERAGGNEQFF
CDR3 DNA: TGTGCCAGCAGCTACGAGCGCGCGGGGGGCAATGAGCAGTTCTTC

J gene: TRBJ1-2
V gene: TRBV19
D gene: NA
clone size: few
CDR3 protein: CASKPISGVSNYGYTF
CDR3 DNA: TGTGCCAGTAAACCCATCTCAGGGGTTTCTAACTATGGCTACACCTTC

J gene: TRBJ2-7
V gene: TRBV2
D gene: TRBD1
clone size: NA
CDR3 protein: CASRGGQGAPGEQYF
CDR3 DNA: TGTGCCAGCAGGGGGGGACAGGGGGCGCCGGGAGAGCAGTACTTC

J gene: TRBJ2-1
V gene: TRBV15
D gene: NA
clone size: NA
CDR3 protein: CATSRDLGARAQFF
CDR3 DNA: TGTGCCACCAGCAGAGATTTGGGGGCGAGGGCCCAGTTCTTC

J gene: TRBJ1-6
V gene: TRBV7-8
D gene: NA
clone size: NA
CDR3 protein: CASSGRTAHSPLHF
CDR3 DNA: TGTGCCAGCAGCGGAAGGACAGCGCATTCACCCCTCCACTTT

J gene: TRBJ2-1
V gene: TRBV9
D gene: NA
clone size: NA
CDR3 protein: CASSASQWGDEQFF
CDR3 DNA: TGTGCCAGCAGCGCCTCCCAATGGGGAGATGAGCAGTTCTTC

J gene: TRBJ2-1
V gene: TRBV7-7
D gene: TRBD1
clone size: NA
CDR3 protein: CASSLSLGTGHEQFF
CDR3 DNA: TGTGCTAGCAGCTTAAGCTTGGGGACAGGGCATGAGCAGTTCTTC

J gene: TRBJ2-7
V gene: TRBV29-1
D gene: NA
clone size: NA
CDR3 protein: CSVAPSNEQYF
CDR3 DNA: TGCAGCGTCGCCCCTAGTAACGAGCAGTACTTC